The rows below give T cell receptor beta chains drawn from one sample of a study of shared clonotypes between healthy human individuals. The table came from immunoSEQ multiplex PCR; TCRdb's copy has only in-frame clones and leaves some out. The table includes some 580,000 clones, 95% to 98% detected once. The sequencing input was naive CD8+ T cells sorted from blood. These receptors all stem from a man aged 30-40 years in good health. The CDR3 runs from the conserved cysteine through the conserved F or W. Each record gives: clone size, V gene, D gene, J gene, CDR3 protein, CDR3 DNA. The D gene is left open where the match is weak. A clone size is listed for some rows: how often the clone was seen (once, few, many), or a class if it is expanded.

-	TRBV19	TRBD1	TRBJ2-1	CASSIARGREQFF	TGTGCCAGTAGTATTGCCAGGGGGCGTGAGCAGTTCTTC
-	TRBV2	TRBD2	TRBJ2-1	CASSGTISGNEQFF	TGTGCCAGCAGCGGGACTATCTCGGGGAATGAGCAGTTCTTC
once	TRBV7-9	-	TRBJ2-1	CASSSEGGLNEQFF	TGTGCCAGCAGCTCTGAGGGGGGATTGAATGAGCAGTTCTTC
-	TRBV28	TRBD2	TRBJ2-5	CASSLPGTSGRGFQETQYF	TGTGCCAGCAGTTTACCCGGGACTAGCGGGAGGGGATTCCAAGAGACCCAGTACTTC
-	TRBV6-1	-	TRBJ2-7	CASSESGAVTTSYEQYF	TGTGCCAGCAGTGAATCAGGAGCGGTAACAACCTCCTACGAGCAGTACTTC
-	TRBV5-5	-	TRBJ2-7	CASSFSGIPRRDEQYF	TGTGCCAGCAGCTTTTCCGGGATTCCTAGGCGTGACGAGCAGTACTTC
-	TRBV5-6	TRBD2	TRBJ2-3	CASSPSGITDTQYF	TGTGCCAGCAGCCCGAGCGGGATCACAGATACGCAGTATTTT
-	TRBV10-3	TRBD1	TRBJ2-1	CAISDLDTGQPYNEQFF	TGTGCCATCAGTGATTTAGATACGGGACAGCCCTACAATGAGCAGTTCTTC
-	TRBV29-1	TRBD1	TRBJ1-3	CSVYDRGGNTIYF	TGCAGCGTTTATGACAGGGGGGGAAACACCATATATTTT
-	TRBV27	-	TRBJ2-1	CASSSEGVRHEQFF	TGTGCCAGCAGTTCAGAGGGAGTACGCCATGAGCAGTTCTTC
-	TRBV2	TRBD1	TRBJ2-1	CASSTGQGTQGEQFF	TGTGCCAGCAGCACGGGACAGGGCACTCAGGGTGAGCAGTTCTTC
-	TRBV27	TRBD2	TRBJ2-7	CASSSSSGKGYEQYF	TGTGCCAGCAGTTCATCTAGCGGGAAGGGCTACGAGCAGTACTTC
-	TRBV15	-	TRBJ2-2	CATSTSRADFTGELFF	TGTGCCACCAGCACGAGTCGCGCAGACTTCACCGGGGAGCTGTTTTTT
-	TRBV27	-	TRBJ2-2	CASIGGNTGELFF	TGTGCCAGCATAGGGGGGAACACCGGGGAGCTGTTTTTT
-	TRBV4-1	-	TRBJ2-1	CASRGPASSNEQFF	TGCGCCAGCAGGGGGCCAGCGTCCAGCAATGAGCAGTTCTTC
once	TRBV27	-	TRBJ2-7	CASSLSIGSYEQYF	TGTGCCAGCAGTTTATCGATTGGCTCCTACGAGCAGTACTTC
-	TRBV7-9	TRBD2	TRBJ2-7	CASSFSEGLGSYEQYF	TGTGCCAGCAGCTTTAGCGAGGGACTAGGCTCCTACGAGCAGTACTTC
-	TRBV27	TRBD2	TRBJ2-7	CASSLAGVIHEQYF	TGTGCCAGCAGCCTAGCGGGAGTCATCCACGAGCAGTACTTC
-	TRBV5-6	-	TRBJ2-5	CASSSNGGRGETQYF	TGTGCCAGCAGCTCGAACGGAGGCAGAGGGGAGACCCAGTACTTC
-	TRBV7-9	TRBD1	TRBJ2-7	CASSWKGQGIGEQYF	TGTGCCAGCAGCTGGAAGGGACAGGGCATAGGGGAGCAGTACTTC
once	TRBV18	TRBD2	TRBJ2-1	CASSDSGGGGEQFF	TGTGCCAGCTCAGATAGCGGGGGAGGCGGTGAGCAGTTCTTC
few	TRBV5-4	-	TRBJ2-7	CASGPTYEQYF	TGTGCCAGCGGCCCCACTTACGAGCAGTACTTC
-	TRBV6-1	TRBD2	TRBJ2-1	CASSVGTSGLSSYNEQFF	TGTGCCAGCAGTGTTGGAACTAGCGGGCTTAGCTCCTACAATGAGCAGTTCTTC
-	TRBV9	-	TRBJ2-2	CASSVAENTGELFF	TGTGCCAGCAGCGTAGCGGAGAACACCGGGGAGCTGTTTTTT
-	TRBV5-6	TRBD1	TRBJ2-3	CASSRGQGKVSDTQYF	TGTGCCAGCAGCCGCGGACAGGGGAAGGTTTCAGATACGCAGTATTTT
-	TRBV7-8	TRBD1	TRBJ2-2	CASSGQGYTGELFF	TGTGCCAGCAGTGGACAGGGATACACCGGGGAGCTGTTTTTT
-	TRBV15	-	TRBJ1-2	CATSRVGEVNYGYTF	TGTGCCACCAGCAGAGTAGGAGAGGTTAACTATGGCTACACCTTC
once	TRBV7-6	TRBD2	TRBJ2-7	CASSARLAGGPSNEQYF	TGTGCCAGCAGCGCCCGACTAGCGGGAGGGCCGTCGAACGAGCAGTACTTC
-	TRBV2	TRBD2	TRBJ2-1	CASSDGGRNNEQFF	TGTGCCAGCAGTGATGGCGGGAGGAACAATGAGCAGTTCTTC
-	TRBV7-7	TRBD1	TRBJ2-7	CASRGGQGSYEQYF	TGTGCCAGCAGAGGCGGACAGGGTTCCTACGAGCAGTACTTC
once	TRBV7-8	TRBD1	TRBJ2-7	CASSLGAGTGVEQYF	TGTGCCAGCAGCTTAGGTGCGGGGACAGGGGTCGAGCAGTACTTC
-	TRBV6-5	TRBD2	TRBJ2-7	CASSPVAGGSYEQYF	TGTGCCAGCAGTCCCGTGGCGGGAGGCTCCTACGAGCAGTACTTC
-	TRBV2	TRBD1	TRBJ1-1	CASSERDRKAFF	TGTGCCAGCAGTGAAAGGGACAGAAAAGCTTTCTTT
-	TRBV2	-	TRBJ1-1	CATRGRHTEAFF	TGTGCCACCAGGGGCCGTCACACTGAAGCTTTCTTT
-	TRBV27	-	TRBJ1-2	CASSGTAIILDGYTF	TGTGCCAGCAGCGGGACGGCGATTATACTTGATGGCTACACCTTC
-	TRBV5-6	TRBD1	TRBJ1-1	CASSYGQGAEAFF	TGTGCCAGCAGCTACGGACAGGGCGCTGAAGCTTTCTTT
-	TRBV27	TRBD2	TRBJ2-7	CASSYFGTSGYEQYF	TGTGCCAGCAGTTACTTCGGGACTAGCGGCTACGAGCAGTACTTC
-	TRBV11-3	TRBD2	TRBJ2-7	CASSPPGPLAGKGYEQYF	TGTGCCAGCAGCCCTCCCGGCCCTCTAGCGGGAAAGGGGTACGAGCAGTACTTC
-	TRBV7-3	-	TRBJ1-1	CASSPSGHTEAFF	TGTGCCAGCAGCCCCTCAGGACACACTGAAGCTTTCTTT
-	TRBV9	-	TRBJ2-1	CASSVTGAPEGEQFF	TGTGCCAGCAGCGTAACTGGGGCCCCAGAGGGTGAGCAGTTCTTC
-	TRBV7-9	-	TRBJ2-7	CASSPAANSYEQYF	TGTGCCAGCAGTCCTGCCGCAAATTCCTACGAGCAGTACTTC
-	TRBV5-1	TRBD1	TRBJ2-3	CASSLRAGGTDTQYF	TGCGCCAGCAGCTTGCGGGCAGGGGGAACAGATACGCAGTATTTT
-	TRBV30	-	TRBJ2-7	CAWSELGEQYF	TGTGCCTGGAGTGAATTGGGTGAGCAGTACTTC
once	TRBV27	TRBD1	TRBJ2-1	CASRSGQGNFYEQFF	TGTGCCAGCAGGTCGGGACAGGGGAATTTCTATGAGCAGTTCTTC
-	TRBV7-9	-	TRBJ2-3	CATVHRLGRTDTQYF	TGTGCCACCGTCCATCGGCTCGGACGCACAGATACGCAGTATTTT
-	TRBV28	TRBD1	TRBJ2-7	CASSSIALKGQGAAAEQYF	TGTGCCAGCAGTTCGATCGCCCTTAAGGGGCAGGGGGCCGCGGCCGAGCAGTACTTC
-	TRBV19	-	TRBJ1-5	CASSWSLRPDQPQHF	TGTGCCAGTAGCTGGAGTCTCAGACCCGATCAGCCCCAGCATTTT
-	TRBV5-6	-	TRBJ2-2	CASSLVTLEINTGELFF	TGTGCCAGCAGCTTGGTGACATTAGAGATAAACACCGGGGAGCTGTTTTTT